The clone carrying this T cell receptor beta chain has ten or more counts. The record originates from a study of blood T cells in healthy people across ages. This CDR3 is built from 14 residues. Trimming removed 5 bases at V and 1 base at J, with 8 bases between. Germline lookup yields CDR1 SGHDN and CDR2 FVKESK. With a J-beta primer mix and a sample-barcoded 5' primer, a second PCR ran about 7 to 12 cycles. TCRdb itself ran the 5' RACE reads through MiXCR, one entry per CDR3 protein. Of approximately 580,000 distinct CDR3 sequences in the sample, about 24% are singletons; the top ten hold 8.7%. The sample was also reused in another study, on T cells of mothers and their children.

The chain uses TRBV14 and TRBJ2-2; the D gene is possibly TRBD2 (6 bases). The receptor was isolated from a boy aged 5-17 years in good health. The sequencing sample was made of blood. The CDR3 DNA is TGTGCCAGCAGCGCGGGACGGAACACCGGGGAGCTGTTTTTT. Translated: CASSAGRNTGELFF. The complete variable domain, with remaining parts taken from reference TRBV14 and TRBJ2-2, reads EAGVTQFPSHSVIEKGQTVTLRCDPISGHDNLYWYRRVMGKEIKFLLHFVKESKQDESGMPNNRFLAERTGGTYSTLKVQPAELEDSGVYFCASSAGRNTGELFFGEGSRLTVL.